The T cell receptor beta chain described here comes from a study of neurological immune-mediated disorders. Each CDR3 protein is one row after TCRdb ran MiXCR on the 5' RACE reads. This table holds over 65,000 distinct CDR3 sequences, 2% to 3% found once. The germline V gene encodes CDR1 MNHEY and CDR2 SVGEGT. This CDR3 spans 17 amino acids. J was trimmed by 0 bases and V by 0 bases; bases with no gene match: 0. This clonotype has at least ten counts. The antigen is not known. Whole-study results and caveats: One related-CDR3 cluster, identified by phylogenetic grouping, held the repertoires of 18 of 34 multiple sclerosis patients and was a possible signature.

V is TRBV6-2 or TRBV6-3 and J is TRBJ2-2, with 11 bases identical to TRBD2. The receptor was derived from a woman aged 25 to 39 with multiple sclerosis. The sequenced sample consisted of PBMCs. CDR3: CASSYSTSGTNTGELFF. The DNA for the CDR3 is TGTGCCAGCAGTTACTCGACTAGCGGGACGAACACCGGGGAGCTGTTTTTT.